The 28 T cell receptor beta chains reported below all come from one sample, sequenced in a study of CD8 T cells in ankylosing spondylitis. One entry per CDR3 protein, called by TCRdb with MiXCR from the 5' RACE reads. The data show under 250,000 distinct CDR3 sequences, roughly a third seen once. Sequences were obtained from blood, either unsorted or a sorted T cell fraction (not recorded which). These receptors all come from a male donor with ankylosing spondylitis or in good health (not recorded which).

CDR3: CSAPGPKETQYF. CDR3 DNA sequence: TGCAGTGCGCCGGGTCCCAAAGAGACCCAGTACTTC. The chain uses TRBV20-1 and TRBJ2-5, with D hard to call. The CDR3 is made up of 12 amino acids. CDR1 is DFQATT and CDR2 is SNEGSKA in the germline V gene (reference sequence). Trimming stripped 6 bases from V and 3 bases from J, with 11 bases between.

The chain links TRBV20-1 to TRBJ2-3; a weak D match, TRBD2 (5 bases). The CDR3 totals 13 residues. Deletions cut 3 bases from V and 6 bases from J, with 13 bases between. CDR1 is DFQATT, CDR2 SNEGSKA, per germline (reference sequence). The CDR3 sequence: CSASGPGLDTQYF. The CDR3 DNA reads TGCAGTGCTAGCGGGCCCGGACTCGATACGCAGTATTTT.

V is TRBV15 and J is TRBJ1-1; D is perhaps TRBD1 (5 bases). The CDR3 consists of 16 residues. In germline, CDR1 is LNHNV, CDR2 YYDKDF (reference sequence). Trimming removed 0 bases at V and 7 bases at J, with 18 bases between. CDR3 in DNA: TGTGCCACCAGCAGAGATAGGGGAACGGGGAAGGATGAAGCTTTCTTT. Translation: CATSRDRGTGKDEAFF.

The CDR3 DNA is TGTGCCAGCAGCTTCAACAGGTACAATGAGCAGTTCTTC. Its protein product is CASSFNRYNEQFF. V gene TRBV5-5 combines with J gene TRBJ2-1; possible D gene TRBD1, 5 bases. The germline gives CDR1 SGHKS, CDR2 YYEKEE (reference sequence). The CDR3 sequence is 13 residues long. The ends were cut back, 2 bases at V and 4 bases at J, with 7 bases in the middle.

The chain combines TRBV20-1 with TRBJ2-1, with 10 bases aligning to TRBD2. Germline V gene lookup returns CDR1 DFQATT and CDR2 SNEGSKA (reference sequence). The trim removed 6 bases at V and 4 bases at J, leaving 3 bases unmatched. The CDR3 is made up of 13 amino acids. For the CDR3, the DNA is TGCAGTGCCACAGCGGGGGGGTACAATGAGCAGTTCTTC. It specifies CSATAGGYNEQFF.

Here the CDR3 DNA reads TGCAGTGCTAGAGCGGCCCTTCTCAATGAGCAGTTCTTC. It codes for CSARAALLNEQFF. The rearrangement links TRBV20-1 to TRBJ2-1; D remains ambiguous. CDR3 length: 13 amino acids. V was shortened by 1 base and J by 6 bases, with 10 bases between the two germline ends. Germline values: CDR1 DFQATT, CDR2 SNEGSKA (reference sequence).

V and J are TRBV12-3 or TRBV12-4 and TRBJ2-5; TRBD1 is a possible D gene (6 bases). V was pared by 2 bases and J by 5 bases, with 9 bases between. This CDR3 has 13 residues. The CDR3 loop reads CASSLIQGETQYF. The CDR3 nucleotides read TGTGCCAGCAGTTTAATCCAGGGGGAGACCCAGTACTTC.

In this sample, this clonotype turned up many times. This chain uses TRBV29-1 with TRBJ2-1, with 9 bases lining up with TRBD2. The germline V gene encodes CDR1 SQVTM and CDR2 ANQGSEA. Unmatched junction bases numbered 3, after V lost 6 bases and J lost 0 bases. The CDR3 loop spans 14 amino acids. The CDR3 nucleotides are TGCAGCGTACCGGGACTAGCCTCCTACAATGAGCAGTTCTTC. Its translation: CSVPGLASYNEQFF.

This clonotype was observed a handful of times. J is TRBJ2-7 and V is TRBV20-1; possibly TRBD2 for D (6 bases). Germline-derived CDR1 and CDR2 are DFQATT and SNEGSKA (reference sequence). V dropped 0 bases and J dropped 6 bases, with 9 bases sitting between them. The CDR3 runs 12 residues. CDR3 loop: CSARDQGLEQYF. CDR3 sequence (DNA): TGCAGTGCTAGAGATCAGGGACTCGAGCAGTACTTC.

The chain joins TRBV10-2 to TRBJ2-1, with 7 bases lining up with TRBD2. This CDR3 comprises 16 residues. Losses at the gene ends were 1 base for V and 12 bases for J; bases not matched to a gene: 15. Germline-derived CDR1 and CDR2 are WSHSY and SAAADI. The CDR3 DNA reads TGCGCCAGCAGTGAGTTATCCCGGGGGGACCTATCGAGGCAGTTCTTC. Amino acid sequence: CASSELSRGDLSRQFF.

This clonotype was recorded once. The DNA of the CDR3 is TGTGCCAGCAGTTTAGCTGGACTAACCTACGAGCAGTACTTC. This encodes CASSLAGLTYEQYF. The J gene is TRBJ2-7, the V gene TRBV12-3 or TRBV12-4; D may be TRBD2 (6 bases). The CDR3 length is 14 residues. V lost 0 bases, J lost 2 bases, and 8 bases lay in between.

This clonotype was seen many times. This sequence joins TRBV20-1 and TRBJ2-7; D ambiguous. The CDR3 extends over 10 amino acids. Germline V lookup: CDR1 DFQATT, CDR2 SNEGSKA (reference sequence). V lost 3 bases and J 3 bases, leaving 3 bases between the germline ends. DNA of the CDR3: TGCAGTGCTAGGGACTACGAGCAGTACTTC. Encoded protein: CSARDYEQYF.

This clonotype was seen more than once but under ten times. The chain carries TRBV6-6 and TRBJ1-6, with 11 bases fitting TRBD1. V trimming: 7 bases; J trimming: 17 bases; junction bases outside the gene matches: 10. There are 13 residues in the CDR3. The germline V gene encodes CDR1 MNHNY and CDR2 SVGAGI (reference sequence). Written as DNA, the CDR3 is TGTGCCAGCAAGGACAGGGGGCGAGCGGGGTTCCACTTT. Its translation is CASKDRGRAGFHF.

CDR3 nucleotide sequence: TGTGCCAGCAGCTTAGAAGGTCGGGATACGCAGTATTTT. The encoded protein is CASSLEGRDTQYF. The chain is built from TRBV7-8 and TRBJ2-3; no firm D call. Germline V gives CDR1 SGHVS, CDR2 FQNEAQ. This CDR3 is built from 13 residues. V was shortened by 1 base and J by 6 bases, with 8 bases between the two germline ends.

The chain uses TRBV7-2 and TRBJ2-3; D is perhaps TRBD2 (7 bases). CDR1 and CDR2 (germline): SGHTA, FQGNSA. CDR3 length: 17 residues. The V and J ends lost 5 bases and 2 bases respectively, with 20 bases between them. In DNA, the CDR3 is TGTGCCAGCAGCAGACGGGGGGCCACGAAGGTCACAGATACGCAGTATTTT. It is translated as CASSRRGATKVTDTQYF.

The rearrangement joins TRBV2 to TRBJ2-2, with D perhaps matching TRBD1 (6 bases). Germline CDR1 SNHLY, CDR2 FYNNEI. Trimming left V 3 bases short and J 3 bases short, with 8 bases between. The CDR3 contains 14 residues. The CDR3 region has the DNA TGTGCCAGCAGTGACAACAGGGACACCGGGGAGCTGTTTTTT. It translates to CASSDNRDTGELFF.

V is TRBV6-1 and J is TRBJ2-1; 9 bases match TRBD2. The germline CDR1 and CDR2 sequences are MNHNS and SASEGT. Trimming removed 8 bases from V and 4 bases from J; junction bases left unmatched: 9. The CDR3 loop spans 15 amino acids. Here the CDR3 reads CASRVALAGYNEQFF. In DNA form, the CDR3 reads TGTGCCAGCCGGGTGGCACTAGCGGGTTACAATGAGCAGTTCTTC.

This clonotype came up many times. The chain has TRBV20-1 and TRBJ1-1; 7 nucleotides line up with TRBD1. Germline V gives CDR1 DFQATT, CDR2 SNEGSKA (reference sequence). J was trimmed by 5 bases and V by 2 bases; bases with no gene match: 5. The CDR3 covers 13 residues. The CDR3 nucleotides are TGCAGTGCTAGATCAGACAGGGATACTGAAGCTTTCTTT. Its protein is CSARSDRDTEAFF.

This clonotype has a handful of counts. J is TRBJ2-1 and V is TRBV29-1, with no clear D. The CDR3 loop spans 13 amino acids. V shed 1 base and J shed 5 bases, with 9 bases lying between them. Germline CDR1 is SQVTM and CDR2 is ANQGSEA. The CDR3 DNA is TGCAGCGTTGAAGCCGGACCAAACAATGAGCAGTTCTTC. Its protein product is CSVEAGPNNEQFF.

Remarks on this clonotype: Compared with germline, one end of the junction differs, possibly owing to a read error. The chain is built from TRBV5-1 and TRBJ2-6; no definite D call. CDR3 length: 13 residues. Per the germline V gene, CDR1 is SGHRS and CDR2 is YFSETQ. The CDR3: CASSFAGSNVLTF. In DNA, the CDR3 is TGCGCCAGCAGCTTTGCTGGGTCCAACGTCCTGACTTTC.

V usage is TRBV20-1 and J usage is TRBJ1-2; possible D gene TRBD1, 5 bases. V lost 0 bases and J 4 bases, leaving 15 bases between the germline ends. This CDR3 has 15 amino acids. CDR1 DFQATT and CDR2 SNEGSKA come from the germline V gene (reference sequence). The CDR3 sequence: CSARDLRGLGYGYTF. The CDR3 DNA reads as TGCAGTGCTAGAGATCTGCGGGGCCTCGGCTATGGCTACACCTTC.

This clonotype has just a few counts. CDR3 DNA: TGTGCCAGCAGTAAAACAGGGGATCGTGGCTACACCTTC. It encodes CASSKTGDRGYTF. The J gene is TRBJ1-2, the V gene TRBV6-1, with TRBD1 matching over 7 bases. The CDR3 is 13 residues long. Germline V gene lookup returns CDR1 MNHNS and CDR2 SASEGT. Trimming at V came to 5 bases and at J to 7 bases, leaving 7 bases not matched to a gene.

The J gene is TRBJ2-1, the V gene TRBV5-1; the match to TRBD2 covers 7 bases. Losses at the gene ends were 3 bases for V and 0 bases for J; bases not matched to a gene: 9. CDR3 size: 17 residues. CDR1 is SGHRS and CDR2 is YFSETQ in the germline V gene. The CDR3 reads CASSSRLALRSYNEQFF. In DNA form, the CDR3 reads TGCGCCAGCAGCTCCCGACTAGCTTTACGCTCCTACAATGAGCAGTTCTTC. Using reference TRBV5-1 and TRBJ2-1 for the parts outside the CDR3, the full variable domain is KAGVTQTPRYLIKTRGQQVTLSCSPISGHRSVSWYQQTPGQGLQFLFEYFSETQRNKGNFPGRFSGRQFSNSRSEMNVSTLELGDSALYLCASSSRLALRSYNEQFFGPGTRLTVL.

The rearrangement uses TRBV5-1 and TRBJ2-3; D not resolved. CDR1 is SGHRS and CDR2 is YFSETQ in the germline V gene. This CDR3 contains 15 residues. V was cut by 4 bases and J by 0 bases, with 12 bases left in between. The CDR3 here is CASSPLGASTDTQYF. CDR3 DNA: TGCGCCAGCAGCCCCCTTGGTGCCAGCACAGATACGCAGTATTTT.

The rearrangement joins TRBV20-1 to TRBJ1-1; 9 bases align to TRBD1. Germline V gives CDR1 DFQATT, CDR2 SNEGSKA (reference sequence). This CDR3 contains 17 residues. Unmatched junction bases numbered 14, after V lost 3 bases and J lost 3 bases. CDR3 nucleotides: TGCAGTGCTAGCCCTCTGGACAGGGGTTTGAGTGACACTGAAGCTTTCTTT. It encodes CSASPLDRGLSDTEAFF.

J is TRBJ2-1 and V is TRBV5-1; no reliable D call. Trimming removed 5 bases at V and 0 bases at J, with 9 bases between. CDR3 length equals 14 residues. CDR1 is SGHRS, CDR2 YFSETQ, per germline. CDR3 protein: CASRISSSYNEQFF. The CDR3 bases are TGCGCCAGCAGGATTAGCAGCTCCTACAATGAGCAGTTCTTC.

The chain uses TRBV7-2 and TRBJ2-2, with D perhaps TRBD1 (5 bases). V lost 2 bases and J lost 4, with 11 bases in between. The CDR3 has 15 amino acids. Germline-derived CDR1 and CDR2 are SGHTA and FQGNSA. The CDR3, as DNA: TGTGCCAGCAGCTTACTCAGGGCTGGCACCGGGGAGCTGTTTTTT. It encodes CASSLLRAGTGELFF.

In DNA form, the CDR3 reads TGTGCCAGCCGGGACCACGGCTCGGCGAATTCACCCCTCCACTTT. As protein: CASRDHGSANSPLHF. The rearrangement links TRBV12-3 or TRBV12-4 to TRBJ1-6; tentatively, D is TRBD1 (5 bases). There are 15 residues in the CDR3. The V gene lost 8 bases and the J gene lost 7 bases, with 18 bases spanning the gap.